This T cell receptor beta chain was obtained from a study of blood T cell repertoires in COVID-19. Across the study: Acute and convalescent COVID-19 samples came from the United States, Italy and Spain.

In the authors' methods: Estimation of nucleated cell counts relied on the amplification of reference gene primers. TCRdb's copy holds only in-frame clones and misses some; the assay was immunoSEQ multiplex PCR. V and J calls plus clone size are reproduced from that table; the DNA served to infer D and trimming. The sample consists of approximately 190,000 clones, over 75% of them appearing once. The germline V gene has CDR1 SGHTA and CDR2 FQGNSA. This CDR3 region has 16 residues. With V trimmed by 5 bases and J by 1 base, 5 bases remained unmatched. This clonotype was sampled from a middle-aged man with acute or convalescent COVID-19. V gene TRBV7-2 combines with J gene TRBJ1-4, with 9 bases identical to TRBD1. The sample comprised peripheral blood. CDR3 DNA: TGTGCCAGCAGCCTACGGACAGGGGTAACTAATGAAAAACTGTTTTTT. Translated: CASSLRTGVTNEKLFF. Filled out from reference TRBV7-2 and TRBJ1-4, the complete variable domain reads GAGVSQSPSNKVTEKGKDVELRCDPISGHTALYWYRQSLGQGLEFLIYFQGNSAPDKSGLPSDRFSAERTGGSVSTLTIQRTQQEDSAVYLCASSLRTGVTNEKLFFGSGTQLSVL.